The rows below give T cell receptor beta chains drawn from one sample of a study of STAT5B mutations in CD4+ large granular lymphocyte leukemia. Some clones are missing from TCRdb's copy, which holds only in-frame ones; the method was immunoSEQ multiplex PCR. The table records tens of thousands of clones, about 70% of them present only once. Sample: CD4+ T cells from blood buffy coats. These receptors all stem from a human donor in good health. Each CDR3 is given with its conserved first and last residue. D genes are given only for firm matches. Some rows mark clone size as missing; the rest say once, few, many or name a class of expanded clone.

v_gene	d_gene	j_gene	abundance	CDR3aa	CDR3nt
TRBV25-1	NA	TRBJ2-3	NA	CASSELAPEGTDTQYF	TGTGCCAGCAGTGAACTGGCTCCCGAGGGCACAGATACGCAGTATTTT
TRBV6-1	TRBD1	TRBJ1-2	NA	CASRDRQGAADGDTF	TGTGCCAGCAGGGATAGACAGGGGGCTGCTGATGGCGACACCTTC
TRBV7-2	NA	TRBJ2-5	NA	CASSYRGDYQETQYF	TGTGCCAGCAGCTATAGGGGGGACTATCAAGAGACCCAGTACTTC
TRBV5-1	TRBD2	TRBJ2-1	NA	CASSERVAGALRLNNEQFF	TGCGCCAGCAGTGAAAGAGTAGCGGGGGCCCTTAGACTAAACAATGAGCAGTTCTTC
TRBV6-6	NA	TRBJ2-7	NA	CASSYSQGNYEQYF	TGTGCCAGCAGTTACAGTCAGGGGAACTACGAGCAGTACTTC
TRBV29-1	NA	TRBJ1-6	NA	CSIQTDGWGSPLHF	TGCAGCATCCAGACCGACGGGTGGGGTTCACCCCTCCACTTT
TRBV5-6	NA	TRBJ1-2	NA	CASSLVSAGRDYGYTF	TGTGCCAGCAGCTTGGTTTCGGCAGGGAGGGACTATGGCTACACCTTC
TRBV9	TRBD2	TRBJ2-3	NA	CASSVGTSGPDTQYF	TGTGCCAGCAGCGTAGGGACTAGCGGGCCAGATACGCAGTATTTT
TRBV7-2	NA	TRBJ2-3	NA	CASSLVGIHTDTQYF	TGTGCCAGCAGCTTAGTAGGGATCCATACGGATACGCAGTATTTT
TRBV13	NA	TRBJ1-2	NA	CASSLTILDGYTF	TGTGCCAGCAGCTTAACGATATTGGATGGCTACACCTTC
TRBV7-9	NA	TRBJ1-1	few	CASALDTEAFF	TGTGCCAGCGCATTGGACACTGAAGCTTTCTTT
TRBV9	TRBD1	TRBJ2-1	NA	CASSVARDREHYNEQFF	TGTGCCAGCAGCGTAGCCCGGGACAGGGAACACTACAATGAGCAGTTCTTC
TRBV9	TRBD2	TRBJ2-5	NA	CASSWGASGGPGIRQETQYF	TGTGCCAGCAGCTGGGGGGCTAGCGGGGGCCCCGGGATTCGCCAAGAGACCCAGTACTTC
TRBV7-9	NA	TRBJ2-7	NA	CASGTNSYEQYF	TGTGCCAGCGGAACGAACTCCTACGAGCAGTACTTC
TRBV5-5	NA	TRBJ1-2	NA	CASSSGVHGYTF	TGTGCCAGCAGCTCTGGGGTTCATGGCTACACCTTC
TRBV19	TRBD1	TRBJ1-5	NA	CASLGGTGGGQPQHF	TGTGCCTCCCTAGGGGGGACAGGGGGCGGTCAGCCCCAGCATTTT
TRBV6-4	NA	TRBJ1-5	few	CASSLDSGGNQPQHF	TGTGCCAGCAGCCTAGATTCCGGGGGCAATCAGCCCCAGCATTTT
TRBV19	TRBD2	TRBJ2-3	NA	CASSALWVRGAPDTQYF	TGTGCCAGTAGTGCCCTCTGGGTGCGGGGGGCCCCAGATACGCAGTATTTT
TRBV7-9	NA	TRBJ1-5	NA	CASTSAGVNQPQHF	TGTGCCAGCACGTCTGCAGGGGTGAATCAGCCCCAGCATTTT
TRBV27	TRBD1	TRBJ1-2	once	CASSLPGGGYTF	TGTGCCAGCAGTCTGCCAGGGGGCGGCTACACCTTC
TRBV19	TRBD1	TRBJ2-4	NA	CASSTGTGGAGQYF	TGTGCCAGTAGTACCGGGACAGGGGGGGCCGGTCAGTACTTC
TRBV5-4	TRBD2	TRBJ2-4	NA	CASSLVSGGASAKNIQYF	TGTGCCAGCAGCTTGGTCAGCGGGGGGGCGTCGGCCAAAAACATTCAGTACTTC
TRBV11-3	NA	TRBJ1-1	few	CASSLYNGNTEAFF	TGTGCCAGCAGCTTATATAACGGGAACACTGAAGCTTTCTTT
TRBV20-1	NA	TRBJ2-7	once	CSGGDRYEQYF	TGCAGTGGAGGGGACCGATACGAGCAGTACTTC
TRBV7-9	TRBD2	TRBJ2-7	NA	CASSPGGARGSYEQYF	TGTGCCAGCAGCCCGGGGGGGGCCCGGGGGTCCTACGAGCAGTACTTC
TRBV6-6	NA	TRBJ1-1	NA	CASRTALNTEAFF	TGTGCCAGCAGAACAGCCTTGAACACTGAAGCTTTCTTT
TRBV2	NA	TRBJ2-4	NA	CASSLLGGIQYF	TGTGCCAGCAGTCTACTAGGGGGCATTCAGTACTTC
TRBV18	TRBD1	TRBJ2-2	NA	CASTGTGDTGELFF	TGTGCCAGCACCGGGACAGGGGACACCGGGGAGCTGTTTTTT
TRBV9	NA	TRBJ2-1	NA	CASSVAGAHEQFF	TGTGCCAGCAGCGTAGCAGGGGCCCATGAGCAGTTCTTC
TRBV10-3	TRBD1	TRBJ1-1	few	CAISDPTGDHTEAFF	TGTGCCATCAGTGACCCGACAGGGGACCACACTGAAGCTTTCTTT
TRBV7-3	NA	TRBJ2-5	NA	CASSLRPGQETQYF	TGTGCCAGCAGCTTACGGCCGGGCCAAGAGACCCAGTACTTC
TRBV27	NA	TRBJ2-1	NA	CASSRRISYNEQFF	TGTGCCAGCAGTCGGCGAATATCCTACAATGAGCAGTTCTTC
TRBV10-3	TRBD2	TRBJ2-7	NA	CATRGGGPSSYEQYF	TGTGCCACCCGGGGGGGAGGGCCAAGCTCCTACGAGCAGTACTTC
TRBV7-8	TRBD2	TRBJ2-7	NA	CASSFWTSGAYYEQYF	TGTGCCAGCAGCTTTTGGACTAGCGGGGCCTACTACGAGCAGTACTTC
TRBV11-2	TRBD2	TRBJ2-5	NA	CASSTPGGRPLGETQYF	TGTGCCAGCAGCACTCCGGGGGGTAGACCCTTGGGGGAGACCCAGTACTTC
TRBV7-2	NA	TRBJ1-1	NA	CASSLGAVQGISEAFF	TGTGCCAGCAGCTTAGGGGCCGTACAGGGAATCTCTGAAGCTTTCTTT
TRBV18	NA	TRBJ1-5	NA	CASSPRTDNQPQHF	TGTGCCAGCTCACCACGGACAGACAATCAGCCCCAGCATTTT
TRBV13	NA	TRBJ2-3	NA	CASSFSDTQYF	TGTGCCAGCAGCTTCAGTGATACGCAGTATTTT
TRBV4-1	NA	TRBJ2-3	NA	CASSQEARGGGHTQYF	TGCGCCAGCAGCCAAGAAGCGCGTGGGGGCGGACATACGCAGTATTTT
TRBV5-5	NA	TRBJ1-1	NA	CASSVLRDLNTEAFF	TGTGCCAGCAGCGTCCTCAGGGACCTGAACACTGAAGCTTTCTTT
TRBV7-2	NA	TRBJ1-6	NA	CASSLFRTDSPLHF	TGTGCCAGCAGCTTATTCCGGACAGACTCACCCCTCCACTTT
TRBV5-1	NA	TRBJ1-4	NA	CASSLTGTVLQEKLFF	TGCGCCAGCAGCTTGACTGGGACTGTGCTTCAAGAAAAACTGTTTTTT
TRBV2	NA	TRBJ2-6	NA	CASSDTRGNSGANVLTF	TGTGCCAGCAGTGATACCAGAGGGAACTCTGGGGCCAACGTCCTGACTTTC
TRBV18	NA	TRBJ1-3	NA	CASSPERSGNTIYF	TGTGCCAGCTCACCAGAGCGCTCTGGAAACACCATATATTTT
TRBV25-1	NA	TRBJ2-6	NA	CASSESRSSGANVLTF	TGTGCCAGCAGTGAATCACGGAGCTCTGGGGCCAACGTCCTGACTTTC
TRBV7-9	NA	TRBJ1-1	few	CASSLVHLGVGATEAFF	TGTGCCAGCAGCTTAGTCCATCTTGGGGTTGGAGCCACTGAAGCTTTCTTT
TRBV19	NA	TRBJ2-5	NA	CASSVQVRQETQYF	TGTGCCAGTAGTGTACAGGTTCGTCAAGAGACCCAGTACTTC
TRBV4-1	TRBD1	TRBJ1-2	few	CASSQDPGTGVGYGYTF	TGCGCCAGCAGCCAAGATCCCGGGACAGGGGTAGGGTATGGCTACACCTTC
TRBV6-1	NA	TRBJ1-6	NA	CASSETDINSPLHF	TGTGCCAGCAGCGAGACAGATATTAATTCACCCCTCCACTTT
TRBV11-2	NA	TRBJ1-6	NA	CASSHTAGFSYNSPLHF	TGTGCCAGCAGCCACACGGCGGGATTCTCCTATAATTCACCCCTCCACTTT
TRBV6-1	NA	TRBJ2-3	NA	CASSENGGTDTQYF	TGTGCCAGCAGTGAAAACGGAGGGACAGATACGCAGTATTTT
TRBV2	NA	TRBJ2-2	NA	CASIKGLNTGELFF	TGTGCCAGCATAAAAGGACTGAACACCGGGGAGCTGTTTTTT
TRBV29-1	NA	TRBJ2-7	NA	CSVEDVSSYEQYF	TGCAGCGTTGAAGATGTCTCCTCCTACGAGCAGTACTTC
TRBV5-1	NA	TRBJ1-5	NA	CASSLAWGADQPQHF	TGCGCCAGCAGCTTGGCGTGGGGAGCCGATCAGCCCCAGCATTTT
TRBV18	TRBD1	TRBJ1-1	NA	CASSQNRGVGMNTEAFF	TGTGCCAGCTCACAAAACAGGGGAGTGGGGATGAACACTGAAGCTTTCTTT
TRBV18	NA	TRBJ2-1	NA	CASSPRQGLYNEQFF	TGTGCCAGCTCACCACGACAGGGACTCTACAATGAGCAGTTCTTC
TRBV22-1	NA	TRBJ2-6	NA	CPGRLACEQSRANVLTF	TGTCCTGGGAGGTTAGCATGCGAACAAAGTCGGGCCAACGTCCTGACTTTC
TRBV6-5	TRBD1	TRBJ1-5	NA	CASSYSGQGANQPQHF	TGTGCCAGCAGTTACTCGGGACAGGGGGCGAATCAGCCCCAGCATTTT
TRBV18	NA	TRBJ1-1	NA	CASSAGPNTEAFF	TGTGCCAGCTCTGCGGGGCCGAACACTGAAGCTTTCTTT